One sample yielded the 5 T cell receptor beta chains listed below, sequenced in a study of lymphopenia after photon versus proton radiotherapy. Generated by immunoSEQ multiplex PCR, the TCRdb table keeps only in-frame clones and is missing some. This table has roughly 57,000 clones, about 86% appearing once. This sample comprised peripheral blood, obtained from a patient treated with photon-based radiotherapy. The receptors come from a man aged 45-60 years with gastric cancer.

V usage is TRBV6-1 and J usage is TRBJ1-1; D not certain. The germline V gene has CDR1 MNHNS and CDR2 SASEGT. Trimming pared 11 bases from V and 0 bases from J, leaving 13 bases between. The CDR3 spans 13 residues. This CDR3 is CAVRHAMNTEAFF. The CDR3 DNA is TGTGCCGTACGACATGCCATGAACACTGAAGCTTTCTTT.

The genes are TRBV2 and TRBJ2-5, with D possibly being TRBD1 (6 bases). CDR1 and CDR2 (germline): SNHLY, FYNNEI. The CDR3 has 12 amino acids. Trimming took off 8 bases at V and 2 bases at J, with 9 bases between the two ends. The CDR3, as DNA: TGTGCCAGCTCAGGACAGCAAGAGACCCAGTACTTC. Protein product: CASSGQQETQYF.

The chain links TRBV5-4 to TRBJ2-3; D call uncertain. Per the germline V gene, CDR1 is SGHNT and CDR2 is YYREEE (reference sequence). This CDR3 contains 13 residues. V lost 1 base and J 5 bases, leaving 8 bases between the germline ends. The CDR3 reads CASSLPQRDTQYF. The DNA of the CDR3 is TGTGCCAGCAGCTTGCCCCAGAGAGATACGCAGTATTTT.

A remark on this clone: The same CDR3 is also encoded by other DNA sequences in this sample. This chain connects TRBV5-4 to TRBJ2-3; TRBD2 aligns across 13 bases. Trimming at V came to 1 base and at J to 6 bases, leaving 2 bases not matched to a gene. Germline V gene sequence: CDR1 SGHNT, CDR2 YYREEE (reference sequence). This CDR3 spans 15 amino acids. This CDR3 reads CASSLTSGRADTQYF. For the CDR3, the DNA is TGTGCCAGCAGCTTGACTAGCGGGAGGGCCGATACGCAGTATTTT.

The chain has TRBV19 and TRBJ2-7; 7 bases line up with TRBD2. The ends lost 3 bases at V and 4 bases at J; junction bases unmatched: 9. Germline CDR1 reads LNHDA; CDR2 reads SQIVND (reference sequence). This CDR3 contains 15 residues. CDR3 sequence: CASSMSAGRAYEQYF. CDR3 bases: TGTGCCAGTAGTATGTCGGCGGGGAGGGCGTACGAGCAGTACTTC.